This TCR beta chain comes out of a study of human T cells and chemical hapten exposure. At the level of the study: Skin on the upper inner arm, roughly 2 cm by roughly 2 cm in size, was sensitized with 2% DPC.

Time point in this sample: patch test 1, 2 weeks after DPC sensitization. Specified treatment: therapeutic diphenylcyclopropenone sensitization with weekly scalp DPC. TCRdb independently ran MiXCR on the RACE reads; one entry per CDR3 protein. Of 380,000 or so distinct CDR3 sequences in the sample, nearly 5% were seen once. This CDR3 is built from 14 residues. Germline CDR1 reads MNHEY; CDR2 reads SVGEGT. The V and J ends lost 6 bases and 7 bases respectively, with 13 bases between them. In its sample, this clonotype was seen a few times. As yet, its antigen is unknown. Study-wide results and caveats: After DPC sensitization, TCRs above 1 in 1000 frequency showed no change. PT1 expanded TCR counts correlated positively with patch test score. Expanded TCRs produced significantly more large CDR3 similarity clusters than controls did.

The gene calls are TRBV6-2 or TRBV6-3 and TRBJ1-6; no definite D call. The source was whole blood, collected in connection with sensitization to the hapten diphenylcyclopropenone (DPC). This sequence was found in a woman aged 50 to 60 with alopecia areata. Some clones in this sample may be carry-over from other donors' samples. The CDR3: CASSPPKGNSPLHF. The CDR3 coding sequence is TGTGCCAGCAGCCCACCAAAAGGGAATTCACCCCTCCACTTT.